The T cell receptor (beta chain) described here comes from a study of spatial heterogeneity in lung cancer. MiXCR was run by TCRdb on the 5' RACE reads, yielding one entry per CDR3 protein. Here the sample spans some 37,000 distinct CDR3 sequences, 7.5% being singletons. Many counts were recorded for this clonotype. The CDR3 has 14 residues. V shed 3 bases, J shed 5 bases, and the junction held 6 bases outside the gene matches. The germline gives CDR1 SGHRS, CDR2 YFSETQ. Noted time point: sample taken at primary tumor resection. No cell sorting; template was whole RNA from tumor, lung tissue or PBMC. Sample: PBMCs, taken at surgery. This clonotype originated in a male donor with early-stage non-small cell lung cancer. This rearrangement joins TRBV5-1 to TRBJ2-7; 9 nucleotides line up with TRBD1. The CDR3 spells CASSSRDRVHEQYF. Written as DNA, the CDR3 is TGCGCCAGCAGCTCCCGGGACAGGGTCCACGAGCAGTACTTC.